The 15 T cell receptor beta chains reported below all come from one sample, sequenced in a study of T cell repertoires in cytomegalovirus infection. No antigen is known for these receptors. TCRdb itself ran the reads through MiXCR, one entry per CDR3 protein. Seen here are some 920,000 distinct CDR3 sequences, roughly 30% observed once, and the top ten hold 11% to 15%. The sequences come from cultured CD8+ T cells from PBMCs, collected from culture after CMV antigen stimulation. Source of these receptors: a human donor in good health (CMV status not recorded). Some clones in this sample may be carry-over from other donors' samples.

This clonotype was found many times. The V call is TRBV7-6, the J call TRBJ1-2; no firm D call. Germline loops: CDR1 SGHVS, CDR2 FNYEAQ. The CDR3 extends over 15 amino acids. Trimming cost V 2 bases and J 3 bases, with 13 bases left between them. The CDR3 coding sequence is TGTGCCAGCAGCTTAAGTGCGGGATGGGACTATGGCTACACCTTC. Its protein product is CASSLSAGWDYGYTF.

Only a few counts were recorded for this clonotype. CDR3 nucleotide sequence: TGTGCCAGCAGTGAAGCCCTTGTGGAGTCAGCAAGGACGTCCTACAATGAGCAGTTCTTC. Translation: CASSEALVESARTSYNEQFF. The chain recombines TRBV2 with TRBJ2-1; no clear D. CDR1 SNHLY and CDR2 FYNNEI come from the germline V gene. V was pared by 0 bases and J by 1 base, with 22 bases between. This CDR3 has 20 residues.

This clonotype was detected a few times. The chain has TRBV28 and TRBJ2-1, with TRBD2 matching over 7 bases. V lost 3 bases to trimming and J lost 9 bases; unmatched junction nucleotides: 8. Germline CDR1 MDHEN, CDR2 SYDVKM. This CDR3 has 14 residues. Here the CDR3 DNA reads TGTGCCAGCAGTTTGGATGGGGGGGTCAGTGAGCAGTTCTTC. Translated: CASSLDGGVSEQFF. The complete variable domain, with remaining parts taken from reference TRBV28 and TRBJ2-1, reads DVKVTQSSRYLVKRTGEKVFLECVQDMDHENMFWYRQDPGLGLRLIYFSYDVKMKEKGDIPEGYSVSREKKERFSLILESASTNQTSMYLCASSLDGGVSEQFFGPGTRLTVL.

The chain recombines TRBV6-8 with TRBJ1-1; 7 bases map to TRBD1. The J segment lost 1 base and the V segment lost 5 bases, leaving 7 bases of the junction unmatched. The CDR3 is made up of 15 amino acids. Germline V gene lookup returns CDR1 MNHGY and CDR2 SAAAGT. This chain's CDR3 is CASSLLGQTNTEAFF. The DNA of the CDR3 is TGTGCCAGCAGTCTACTGGGACAGACGAACACTGAAGCTTTCTTT.

The table lists this clonotype with a count of one. The chain employs TRBV7-2 and TRBJ2-3; the match to TRBD1 covers 8 bases. Germline CDR1 SGHTA, CDR2 FQGNSA. J lost 5 bases, V lost 5 bases, and 12 bases had no gene match. The CDR3 spans 16 residues. The chain's CDR3 is CASSPLWTGILDTQYF. Written as DNA, the CDR3 is TGTGCCAGCAGCCCTCTCTGGACAGGGATCTTAGATACGCAGTATTTT.

The chain has TRBV6-2 or TRBV6-3 and TRBJ2-1; tentatively, D is TRBD1 or TRBD2 (5 bases each). Looked up from germline, CDR1 is MNHEY and CDR2 is SVGEGT. Trimming cost V 4 bases and J 3 bases, with 16 bases left between them. This CDR3 comprises 16 residues. This chain's CDR3 is CASSLPGQEVYNEQFF. The CDR3, as DNA: TGTGCCAGCAGTTTACCGGGGCAGGAAGTCTACAATGAGCAGTTCTTC.

J is TRBJ2-7 and V is TRBV6-6; TRBD1 matches 10 bases. The CDR3 loop spans 13 amino acids. Trimming took 7 bases from V and 5 from J; bases not matched to a gene: 5. The germline gives CDR1 MNHNY, CDR2 SVGAGI (reference sequence). CDR3 sequence reads: CASTGQGDHEQYF. The CDR3 DNA reads TGTGCCAGCACCGGACAGGGGGACCACGAGCAGTACTTC.

The chain uses TRBV7-9 and TRBJ2-1; 12 nucleotides line up with TRBD2. The CDR3 is made up of 18 amino acids. Germline CDR1 is SEHNR and CDR2 is FQNEAQ (reference sequence). J lost 1 base, V lost 3 bases, and 7 bases had no gene match. The DNA for the CDR3 is TGTGCCAGCAGCTTCAAACCTAGCGGGGGGGCGTCCTACAATGAGCAGTTCTTC. Translated, it gives CASSFKPSGGASYNEQFF. The variable domain in full, completed from reference TRBV7-9 and TRBJ2-1, reads DTGVSQNPRHKITKRGQNVTFRCDPISEHNRLYWYRQTLGQGPEFLTYFQNEAQLEKSRLLSDRFSAERPKGSFSTLEIQRTEQGDSAMYLCASSFKPSGGASYNEQFFGPGTRLTVL.

This clonotype turned up a few times. The CDR3 DNA reads as TGTGCCAGCAGTCTGCGGGGGACCTCCTACGAGCAGTACGTC. It codes for CASSLRGTSYEQYV. This sequence joins TRBV6-2 or TRBV6-3 and TRBJ2-7; 7 positions agree with TRBD2. This CDR3 spans 14 amino acids. Germline V gene lookup returns CDR1 MNHEY and CDR2 SVGEGT. The junction had 4 bases not matched to a gene; V was cut back by 5 bases and J by 0 bases.

This clonotype was seen only a few times. This chain joins TRBV11-2 and TRBJ2-1, with no clear D. The CDR3 consists of 11 residues. Germline CDR1 and CDR2: SGHAT and FQNNGV. Trimming cost V 6 bases and J 10 bases, with 10 bases left between them. The CDR3 reads CASRSNYEQFF. The CDR3 DNA sequence: TGTGCCAGCAGGAGCAATTACGAGCAGTTCTTC.

The chain combines TRBV9 with TRBJ2-6, with D perhaps TRBD1 (6 bases). In germline, CDR1 is SGDLS, CDR2 YYNGEE. V was cut by 4 bases and J by 0 bases, with 17 bases left in between. The CDR3 length is 18 residues. The DNA for the CDR3 is TGTGCCAGCAGCAACCCGACAGGTCGTCTCTCTGGGGCCAACGTCCTGACTTTC. This sequence encodes CASSNPTGRLSGANVLTF.

The chain links TRBV27 to TRBJ2-1; 9 nucleotides match TRBD2. CDR1 and CDR2 from the germline V gene are MNHEY and SMNVEV (reference sequence). V shed 1 base, J shed 7 bases, and the junction held 5 bases outside the gene matches. The CDR3 spans 15 residues. CDR3 in amino acids: CASSLYGGGANEQFF. The CDR3 DNA follows: TGTGCCAGCAGTTTATATGGCGGGGGGGCTAATGAGCAGTTCTTC.

The rearrangement uses TRBV6-2 or TRBV6-3 and TRBJ2-7, with D perhaps TRBD1 (6 bases). Per germline, CDR1 MNHEY and CDR2 SVGEGT. This CDR3 spans 14 amino acids. V gave up 5 bases and J gave up 2 bases, with 13 bases separating them. CDR3 sequence reads: CASSEYDRTYEQYF. The CDR3 DNA sequence: TGTGCCAGCAGTGAGTACGACAGGACCTACGAGCAGTACTTC.

CDR3 residues: CAISDLASAGEAFF. Here the CDR3 DNA reads TGTGCCATCAGTGATCTTGCGTCCGCGGGAGAAGCTTTCTTT. The chain is built from TRBV10-3 and TRBJ1-1; D is ambiguous. Germline CDR1 ENHRY, CDR2 SYGVKD. Trimming shortened V by 3 bases and J by 8 bases, and 16 bases separated the two germline ends. This CDR3 has 14 residues.

J is TRBJ2-1 and V is TRBV6-6, with 12 bases matching TRBD1. The CDR3 runs 18 residues. Germline V lookup: CDR1 MNHNY, CDR2 SVGAGI (reference sequence). V dropped 3 bases and J dropped 8; count of bases not matched to a gene: 14. The CDR3 protein is CASSYFEGQGALRDEQFF. The CDR3 nucleotides read TGTGCCAGCAGTTATTTCGAGGGACAGGGGGCGCTAAGGGATGAGCAGTTCTTC.